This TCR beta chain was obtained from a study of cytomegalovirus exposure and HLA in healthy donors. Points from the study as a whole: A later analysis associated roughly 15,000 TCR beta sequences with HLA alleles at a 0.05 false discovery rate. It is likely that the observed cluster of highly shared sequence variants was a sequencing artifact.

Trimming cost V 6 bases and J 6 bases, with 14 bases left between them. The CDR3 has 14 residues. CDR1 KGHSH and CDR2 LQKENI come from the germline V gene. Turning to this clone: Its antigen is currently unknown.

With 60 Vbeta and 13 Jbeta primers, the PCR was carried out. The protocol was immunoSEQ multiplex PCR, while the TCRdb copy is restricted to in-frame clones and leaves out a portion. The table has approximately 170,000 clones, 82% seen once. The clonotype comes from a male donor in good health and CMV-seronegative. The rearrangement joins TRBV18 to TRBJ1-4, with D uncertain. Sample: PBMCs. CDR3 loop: CASSREIGHEKLFF. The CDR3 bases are TGTGCCAGCTCCCGGGAGATTGGTCATGAAAAACTGTTTTTT.